These 30 T cell receptor beta chains were all obtained from the same sample, sequenced in a study of PD-L1 blockade in urothelial cancer. Profiling relied on immunoSEQ multiplex PCR, and the TCRdb table lists in-frame clones only, not all of them. The sample has 30,000 to 45,000 clones, around 83% seen once. Here the sequenced sample was PBMCs, taken around atezolizumab (anti-PD-L1) treatment. These receptors came from a man in his sixties with urothelial cancer.

The chain recombines TRBV27 with TRBJ1-2, with TRBD1 as a possible D gene (5 bases). V lost 6 bases to trimming and J lost 5 bases, with 22 bases between them. This CDR3 comprises 16 residues. The germline CDR1 and CDR2 sequences are MNHEY and SMNVEV (reference sequence). The CDR3 coding sequence is TGTGCCAGCAGGAGGGCTTACATGGGCCGGGGGTATGGCTACACCTTC. This encodes CASRRAYMGRGYGYTF.

The chain couples TRBV27 to TRBJ2-3; D might be TRBD1 (6 bases). Looked up from germline, CDR1 is MNHEY and CDR2 is SMNVEV (reference sequence). The CDR3 contains 15 residues. V was trimmed by 6 bases and J by 0 bases, leaving 13 bases between them. The DNA of the CDR3 is TGTGCCAGCAGCATCGGACAGCTTAGCACAGATACGCAGTATTTT. This gives the protein CASSIGQLSTDTQYF.

The rearrangement links TRBV7-8 to TRBJ2-2; possible D gene TRBD2, 7 bases. From germline, CDR1 is SGHVS and CDR2 FQNEAQ. V lost 5 bases and J 8 bases, leaving 12 bases between the germline ends. The CDR3 has 13 amino acids. The CDR3 DNA is TGTGCCAGCAGCCTGGCGGGGGCTGGGGAGCTGTTTTTT. Translating gives CASSLAGAGELFF.

The CDR3 nucleotides are TGTGCCAGCAGCAAAGGTCGGGACAGGAATCGTTCTGGAAACACCATATATTTT. This codes for CASSKGRDRNRSGNTIYF. V is TRBV21-1 and J is TRBJ1-3; the table calls TRBD1, which could not be checked here. TRBV21-1 is reported as a pseudogene. The CDR3 totals 18 residues.

This clone occurred a few times. The rearrangement uses TRBV29-1 and TRBJ1-1; D is undetermined. This CDR3 comprises 11 residues. CDR1 and CDR2 (germline): SQVTM, ANQGSEA. Trimming cost V 4 bases and J 3 bases, with 6 bases left between them. The CDR3 nucleotides read TGCAGCGTTGGAACAGACACTGAAGCTTTCTTT. As protein: CSVGTDTEAFF. Supplemented by reference TRBV29-1 and TRBJ1-1, the full variable domain reads SAVISQKPSRDICQRGTSLTIQCQVDSQVTMMFWYRQQPGQSLTLIATANQGSEATYESGFVIDKFPISRPNLTFSTLTVSNMSPEDSSIYLCSVGTDTEAFFGQGTRLTVV.

The chain combines TRBV19 with TRBJ1-2; D perhaps matches TRBD1 (6 bases). The germline V gene has CDR1 LNHDA and CDR2 SQIVND (reference sequence). The CDR3 contains 11 residues. V was trimmed by 8 bases and J by 7 bases, leaving 11 bases between them. The CDR3 DNA is TGTGCCAGTGGGGTGGGGGCTGGCTACACCTTC. Translation: CASGVGAGYTF.

The rearrangement uses TRBV29-1 and TRBJ2-6, with 7 bases that match TRBD1. Germline V gene data show CDR1 as SQVTM and CDR2 as ANQGSEA. The CDR3 is 19 residues long. Unmatched junction bases numbered 16, after V lost 5 bases and J lost 0 bases. The CDR3 bases are TGCAGCGTTCTTGGTGTAGGTGGGGACAGCGGCTCTGGGGCCAACGTCCTGACTTTC. Protein sequence: CSVLGVGGDSGSGANVLTF.

The chain links TRBV6-5 to TRBJ2-2, with D uncertain. The germline V and J ends were trimmed by 6 bases and 1 base, with 12 bases remaining between them. There are 15 residues in the CDR3. The V gene's germline CDR1 is MNHEY and CDR2 SVGAGI. CDR3 sequence (DNA): TGTGCCAGCAGCCGACTCGGCGGGAACACCGGGGAGCTGTTTTTT. Translation gives CASSRLGGNTGELFF.

This clone was found a few times. DNA for the CDR3: TGTGCCAGCAGTTTACACGGACAGGGCCGCTCATCGAACACTGAAGCTTTCTTT. Encoded protein: CASSLHGQGRSSNTEAFF. V usage is TRBV27 and J usage is TRBJ1-1; TRBD1 matches at 8 bases. Germline trimming cut 2 bases from V and 1 base from J; bases unmatched to any gene: 12. Looked up from germline, CDR1 is MNHEY and CDR2 is SMNVEV (reference sequence). This CDR3 is 18 amino acids long.

The CDR3 reads CASSQQLYKTGLGETQYF. The CDR3 DNA sequence: TGTGCCAGCAGTCAACAACTATATAAGACAGGACTGGGGGAGACCCAGTACTTC. The V call is TRBV28, the J call TRBJ2-5; weak D call: TRBD1 (6 bases). CDR3 length equals 18 residues. Between the trimmed V and J ends, which lost 5 bases and 5 bases, there was a span of 27 bases. Germline V CDR1 and CDR2: MDHEN, SYDVKM.

The gene calls are TRBV4-3 and TRBJ1-2, with 7 bases lining up with TRBD1. Germline values: CDR1 LGHNA, CDR2 YSLEER. The V segment lost 1 base and the J segment 6 bases; nucleotides outside the gene matches: 5. The CDR3 spans 14 residues. For the CDR3, the DNA is TGCGCCAGCAGCCAAGGACAGGGTGTAGATGGCTACACCTTC. This encodes CASSQGQGVDGYTF.

The V gene is TRBV11-3, the J gene TRBJ1-6; D is undetermined. V gave up 5 bases and J gave up 4 bases, with 6 bases separating them. The CDR3 is 13 residues long. Per germline, CDR1 SGHNT and CDR2 YENEEA. DNA of the CDR3: TGTGCCAGCAGCCTTGAGTATAATTCACCCCTCCACTTT. As protein: CASSLEYNSPLHF. The full variable domain, with the rest looked up from reference TRBV11-3 and TRBJ1-6, is EAGVVQSPRYKIIEKKQPVAFWCNPISGHNTLYWYLQNLGQGPELLIRYENEEAVDDSQLPKDRFSAERLKGVDSTLKIQPAELGDSAVYLCASSLEYNSPLHFGNGTRLTVT.

CDR3 sequence reads: CASSSRPGQGADTQYF. Here the CDR3 DNA reads TGTGCCAGCAGCTCGAGACCGGGACAGGGGGCAGATACGCAGTATTTT. The chain uses TRBV7-2 and TRBJ2-3, with 11 bases fitting TRBD1. V trimming: 4 bases; J trimming: 4 bases; junction bases outside the gene matches: 7. The length of the CDR3 is 16 residues. Germline V CDR1 and CDR2: SGHTA, FQGNSA.

CDR3 protein: CASSYRPQETQYF. CDR3 nucleotides: TGTGCCAGCAGTTACAGACCGCAAGAGACCCAGTACTTC. The V and J genes are TRBV28 and TRBJ2-5, with no clear D. Germline assignment: CDR1 MDHEN and CDR2 SYDVKM. V was cut by 4 bases and J by 2 bases, with 8 bases left in between. CDR3 length equals 13 residues.

V gene TRBV30 combines with J gene TRBJ1-2; a possible D gene is TRBD1 (6 bases). The CDR3 length is 12 residues. CDR1 is GTSNPN, CDR2 SVGIG, per germline (reference sequence). V lost 1 base to trimming and J lost 8 bases, with 11 bases between them. CDR3 bases: TGTGCCTGGAGTGCGACAGGATTGGGCTACACCTTC. Translated, it gives CAWSATGLGYTF.

This chain joins TRBV27 and TRBJ2-7, with TRBD1 identical over 10 bases. Germline V gene sequence: CDR1 MNHEY, CDR2 SMNVEV (reference sequence). V lost 8 bases, J lost 2 bases, and 6 bases stayed unmatched. This CDR3 is built from 14 residues. CDR3 coding DNA: TGTGCCAGCGGTCAAGGGACAGGGGCCTACGAGCAGTACTTC. It is translated as CASGQGTGAYEQYF.

The chain recombines TRBV7-9 with TRBJ2-7; 7 nucleotides line up with TRBD1. Germline trimming cut 1 base from V and 4 bases from J; bases unmatched to any gene: 7. CDR1 SEHNR and CDR2 FQNEAQ come from the germline V gene (reference sequence). The CDR3 consists of 15 residues. CDR3 sequence: CASSLERQGRYEQYF. DNA for the CDR3: TGTGCCAGCAGCTTAGAAAGACAGGGTCGGTACGAGCAGTACTTC. The complete variable domain, with remaining parts taken from reference TRBV7-9 and TRBJ2-7, reads DTGVSQNPRHKITKRGQNVTFRCDPISEHNRLYWYRQTLGQGPEFLTYFQNEAQLEKSRLLSDRFSAERPKGSFSTLEIQRTEQGDSAMYLCASSLERQGRYEQYFGPGTRLTVT.

J is TRBJ2-1 and V is TRBV2; 8 nucleotides line up with TRBD1. This CDR3 region has 19 residues. The V gene end was trimmed by 0 bases and the J gene end by 5 bases; junction bases not matched to a gene: 15. Germline V gene data show CDR1 as SNHLY and CDR2 as FYNNEI. The CDR3 loop is CASSEALPSDRGRDNEQFF. Here the CDR3 DNA reads TGTGCCAGCAGTGAAGCGCTTCCTAGCGACAGGGGAAGGGACAATGAGCAGTTCTTC.

The rearrangement joins TRBV6-6 to TRBJ2-3, with 9 bases identical to TRBD2. J was trimmed by 2 bases and V by 6 bases; bases with no gene match: 3. The CDR3 loop spans 14 amino acids. Germline V gene sequence: CDR1 MNHNY, CDR2 SVGAGI (reference sequence). Here the CDR3 DNA reads TGTGCCAGCAGCAGCGGGGGGATCACAGATACGCAGTATTTT. It encodes CASSSGGITDTQYF.

This chain connects TRBV25-1 to TRBJ2-3, with 8 bases matching TRBD2. V was clipped by 3 bases and J by 1 base; unmatched bases: 3. The length of the CDR3 is 15 residues. Germline V lookup: CDR1 MGHDK, CDR2 SYGVNS. The CDR3 nucleotides are TGTGCCAGCAGTGACTTCGGGGGGGGCACAGATACGCAGTATTTT. It encodes CASSDFGGGTDTQYF.

V is TRBV7-6 and J is TRBJ2-3; 13 bases match TRBD2. Germline lookup yields CDR1 SGHVS and CDR2 FNYEAQ. V was clipped by 1 base and J by 5 bases; unmatched bases: 0. This CDR3 has 15 amino acids. The CDR3 DNA is TGTGCCAGCAGCTTAGGACTAGCGGGAGGAGATACGCAGTATTTT. It encodes CASSLGLAGGDTQYF.

This clone was detected a few times. DNA of the CDR3: TGTGCCAGCAGCTCGAGCCCCCAGGGTACTGGCTACGAGCAGTACTTC. It specifies CASSSSPQGTGYEQYF. The chain uses TRBV7-9 and TRBJ2-7, with D maybe TRBD1 (5 bases). With 4 bases removed from V and 3 bases from J, the gap between germline ends came to 19 bases. In germline, CDR1 is SEHNR, CDR2 FQNEAQ (reference sequence). This CDR3 is 16 amino acids long.

The rearrangement uses TRBV5-5 and TRBJ2-7, with D tentatively TRBD2 (6 bases). Trimming stripped 2 bases from V and 1 base from J, with 16 bases between. Per germline, CDR1 SGHKS and CDR2 YYEKEE (reference sequence). This CDR3 contains 16 residues. CDR3 sequence: CASSFGGRLLSYEQYF. Written as DNA, the CDR3 is TGTGCCAGCAGCTTCGGGGGACGTTTGCTATCCTACGAGCAGTACTTC.

The rearrangement joins TRBV7-6 to TRBJ2-7, with 7 bases aligning to TRBD1. CDR1 SGHVS and CDR2 FNYEAQ come from the germline V gene. The CDR3 runs 14 residues. The V segment lost 4 bases and the J segment 4 bases; nucleotides outside the gene matches: 7. Here the CDR3 reads CASSSQGKPYEQYF. For the CDR3, the DNA is TGTGCCAGCAGCTCACAGGGGAAACCTTACGAGCAGTACTTC. Full variable domain (rest looked up from reference TRBV7-6 and TRBJ2-7): GAGVSQSPRYKVTKRGQDVALRCDPISGHVSLYWYRQALGQGPEFLTYFNYEAQQDKSGLPNDRFSAERPEGSISTLTIQRTEQRDSAMYRCASSSQGKPYEQYFGPGTRLTVT.

This rearrangement joins TRBV6-6 to TRBJ1-6; 7 bases map to TRBD1. V lost 6 bases, J lost 6 bases, and 8 bases stayed unmatched. This CDR3 has 15 amino acids. Germline CDR1 reads MNHNY; CDR2 reads SVGAGI (reference sequence). The CDR3 region has the DNA TGTGCCAGCAGGGAACAGGGGCTTGGTAATTCACCCCTCCACTTT. Amino acids: CASREQGLGNSPLHF.

This rearrangement joins TRBV28 to TRBJ1-5; 7 bases agree with TRBD1. Germline values: CDR1 MDHEN, CDR2 SYDVKM. V shed 5 bases and J 4 bases; nucleotides not matched to a gene: 5. There are 14 residues in the CDR3. CDR3 coding DNA: TGTGCCAGCAGTGTACAGGGGAAAAATCAGCCCCAGCATTTT. Its protein is CASSVQGKNQPQHF.

The V and J genes are TRBV11-2 and TRBJ1-3; tentatively, D is TRBD1 (6 bases). V was cut by 0 bases and J by 2 bases, with 11 bases left in between. Germline V CDR1 and CDR2: SGHAT, FQNNGV. The CDR3 is made up of 16 amino acids. CDR3 sequence (DNA): TGTGCCAGCAGCTTAGAAACCCGGGACACTGGAAACACCATATATTTT. Protein: CASSLETRDTGNTIYF.

The V and J genes are TRBV30 and TRBJ1-1; D not certain. CDR3 size: 14 residues. V was shortened by 0 bases and J by 5 bases, with 13 bases between the two germline ends. CDR1 and CDR2 from the germline V gene are GTSNPN and SVGIG (reference sequence). The CDR3 DNA reads TGTGCCTGGAGTGTAACCCGACCAGGTACTGAAGCTTTCTTT. Its protein product is CAWSVTRPGTEAFF.

The gene calls are TRBV11-2 and TRBJ2-3, with a tentative D call TRBD1 (6 bases). CDR3 length: 16 amino acids. With 8 bases removed from V and 3 bases from J, the gap between germline ends came to 21 bases. Germline-derived CDR1 and CDR2 are SGHAT and FQNNGV. CDR3 nucleotide sequence: TGTGCCAGCTCGCCCCTACGGGCAGGGGTAACAGATACGCAGTATTTT. It specifies CASSPLRAGVTDTQYF.

J is TRBJ2-7 and V is TRBV7-9; maybe TRBD2 (6 bases). V shed 4 bases and J shed 2 bases, with 18 bases lying between them. CDR3 length equals 16 residues. Germline CDR1 SEHNR, CDR2 FQNEAQ (reference sequence). CDR3 DNA: TGTGCCAGCAGCTCTCAGACGGCAGGGAGGCCCTACGAGCAGTACTTC. Translating it yields CASSSQTAGRPYEQYF.